This T cell receptor (beta chain) derives from a study of beta chain features in type 1 diabetes. Overall study results and limits: In every one of the four CD4+ subsets, TCRB CDR3s were moderately but significantly shorter in Type 1 diabetes patients.

Concerning this clone itself: Its antigen remains unidentified.

Germline V CDR1 and CDR2: GTSNPN, SVGIG (reference sequence). V shed 3 bases and J shed 3 bases, with 5 bases lying between them. The CDR3 length is 11 residues. Every isolated RNA sample was fully reverse transcribed, so sequencing captured expressed TCRB transcripts. Assay used: immunoSEQ multiplex PCR; TCRdb lists only in-frame clones, some missing. This sample has nearly 700,000 clones, with roughly 12% found just once. The sequence was obtained from a man younger than 35 with type 1 diabetes. The chain uses TRBV30 and TRBJ1-1; no clear D. Input material: naive CD4+ T cells from blood. Here the CDR3 reads CAWSPYTEAFF. The CDR3 DNA follows: TGTGCCTGGAGCCCCTACACTGAAGCTTTCTTT.